The 10 T cell receptor beta chains below come from one sample, sequenced in a study of shared clonotypes between healthy human individuals. The assay was immunoSEQ multiplex PCR, and TCRdb's table has in-frame clones only and misses some. The sample has fewer than 850,000 clones; approximately 97% are singletons. Selected positively for CCR7 and CD45RO-negative, naive CD8 cells excluded terminally differentiated effector memory CD45RA+ cells. Sequencing was performed on naive CD8+ T cells sorted from blood. These receptors came from a man aged 25-40 years in good health.

The genes are TRBV18 and TRBJ2-1; 9 nucleotides match TRBD2. The CDR3 runs 18 residues. The junction had 11 bases not matched to a gene; V was cut back by 1 base and J by 4 bases. Germline V gives CDR1 KGHSH, CDR2 LQKENI. CDR3 loop: CASSPLMDSGSGYNEQFF. The CDR3 nucleotides read TGTGCCAGCTCACCACTTATGGATAGCGGGAGTGGGTACAATGAGCAGTTCTTC.

V gene TRBV6-5 combines with J gene TRBJ2-5, with 7 bases matching TRBD2. J lost 5 bases, V lost 0 bases, and 9 bases had no gene match. Germline V CDR1 and CDR2: MNHEY, SVGAGI. The CDR3 has 16 amino acids. The CDR3 DNA reads TGTGCCAGCAGTTACTCGAGCGGGATCGGGTCGGAGACCCAGTACTTC. Translated, it gives CASSYSSGIGSETQYF.

V and J are TRBV28 and TRBJ2-1; D is unresolved. CDR1 and CDR2 (germline): MDHEN, SYDVKM. V was trimmed by 3 bases and J by 14 bases, leaving 11 bases between them. The CDR3 is 11 amino acids. The CDR3 bases are TGTGCCAGCAGTTTTGGTGACAAGGAGTTCTTC. It specifies CASSFGDKEFF.

In this sample, this clone turned up once. The chain joins TRBV9 to TRBJ1-6; D is undetermined. This CDR3 region has 14 residues. Germline CDR1 SGDLS, CDR2 YYNGEE. Deletions cut 2 bases from V and 5 bases from J, with 8 bases between. The CDR3 DNA sequence: TGTGCCAGCAGCGTGGCCGAGAATAATTCACCCCTCCACTTT. Translation gives CASSVAENNSPLHF.

The chain has TRBV2 and TRBJ2-6; 9 bases agree with TRBD1. The V gene's germline CDR1 is SNHLY and CDR2 FYNNEI. The V and J ends lost 6 bases and 3 bases, in that order; junction bases with no gene match: 15. The CDR3 is 19 residues long. CDR3 bases: TGTGCCAGCAGGGAGGACCGGGACAGGGCCAGTTTTGGGGCCAACGTCCTGACTTTC. Translation gives CASREDRDRASFGANVLTF.

V is TRBV6-5 and J is TRBJ1-2, with D possibly TRBD1 on 6 matching bases. CDR1 and CDR2 (germline): MNHEY, SVGAGI. The CDR3 spans 14 residues. Deletions cut 1 base from V and 7 bases from J, with 13 bases between. This CDR3 is CASSYLGAATGYTF. The CDR3 DNA reads TGTGCCAGCAGTTACTTGGGGGCTGCGACTGGCTACACCTTC.

The rearrangement uses TRBV11-1 and TRBJ2-3, with 9 positions matching TRBD2. The junction had 5 bases not matched to a gene; V was cut back by 4 bases and J by 0 bases. CDR1 and CDR2 (germline): SGHAT, FQDESV (reference sequence). The CDR3 is 16 residues long. CDR3: CASSSDSGRSTDTQYF. Written as DNA, the CDR3 is TGTGCCAGCAGCTCAGATAGCGGGAGAAGCACAGATACGCAGTATTTT.

The chain combines TRBV28 with TRBJ2-7; D is perhaps TRBD2 (5 bases). There are 11 residues in the CDR3. The germline V gene encodes CDR1 MDHEN and CDR2 SYDVKM. V lost 8 bases, J lost 2 bases, and 7 bases lay in between. Written as DNA, the CDR3 is TGTGCCAGCGCGGAGGCCTACGAGCAGTACTTC. Its protein product is CASAEAYEQYF.

The gene calls are TRBV5-8 and TRBJ1-2; D unclear. This CDR3 spans 14 amino acids. V lost 1 base and J lost 4, with 11 bases in between. The germline V gene has CDR1 SGHTS and CDR2 YDEGEE. CDR3 DNA: TGTGCCAGCAGCTTGCCGCTGCGAAGCTATGGCTACACCTTC. It codes for CASSLPLRSYGYTF.

This chain links TRBV5-6 with TRBJ2-7, with D hard to call. Per germline, CDR1 SGHDT and CDR2 YYEEEE. CDR3 length: 16 residues. V was pared by 4 bases and J by 5 bases, with 22 bases between. In nucleotides, the CDR3 is TGTGCCAGCAGCGCCTCCCCGACCGGCCGTCGGGACGAGCAGTACTTC. Protein sequence: CASSASPTGRRDEQYF. Filled out from reference TRBV5-6 and TRBJ2-7, the complete variable domain reads DAGVTQSPTHLIKTRGQQVTLRCSPKSGHDTVSWYQQALGQGPQFIFQYYEEEERQRGNFPDRFSGHQFPNYSSELNVNALLLGDSALYLCASSASPTGRRDEQYFGPGTRLTVT.